This entry lists 2 T cell receptor beta chains sequenced from one sample in a study of blood T cell repertoires in COVID-19. Clones were sequenced by immunoSEQ multiplex PCR, and TCRdb holds only the in-frame ones, with some missing. The sample yields about 210,000 clones, 83% seen once. The sample consisted of peripheral blood. These receptors came from a man between 50 and 59 years old with active or convalescent COVID-19.

V and J are TRBV12-3 or TRBV12-4 and TRBJ1-1; D unclear. V shed 4 bases and J shed 7 bases, with 10 bases lying between them. The CDR3 extends over 12 amino acids. The CDR3 DNA is TGTGCCAGCAGTTCCCGGAGATTTGAAGCTTTCTTT. It translates to CASSSRRFEAFF.

In its sample, this clone was seen a few times. This chain uses TRBV4-3 with TRBJ1-2; TRBD1 agrees at 8 bases. The CDR3 has 14 amino acids. The junction had 5 bases not matched to a gene; V was cut back by 4 bases and J by 4 bases. Per the germline V gene, CDR1 is LGHNA and CDR2 is YSLEER. As DNA, the CDR3 is TGCGCCAGCAGCCCCCAGGGGGCAGCCTATGGCTACACCTTC. As protein: CASSPQGAAYGYTF.